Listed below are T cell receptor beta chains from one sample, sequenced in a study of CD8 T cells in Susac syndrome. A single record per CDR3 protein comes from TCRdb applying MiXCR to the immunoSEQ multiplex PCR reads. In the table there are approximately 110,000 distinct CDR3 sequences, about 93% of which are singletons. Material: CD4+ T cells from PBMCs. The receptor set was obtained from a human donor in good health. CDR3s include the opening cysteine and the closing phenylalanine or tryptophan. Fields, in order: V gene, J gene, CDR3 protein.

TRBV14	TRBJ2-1	CASSQDLTSGSYNEQFF
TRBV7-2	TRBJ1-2	CASSLVGLGEYGYTF
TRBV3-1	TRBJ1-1	CASSQWDRDEGAFF
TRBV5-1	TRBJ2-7	CASSTGLNSYEQYF
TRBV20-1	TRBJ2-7	CSALDRGNHEQYF
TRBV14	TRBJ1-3	CASSKQGSGNTIYF
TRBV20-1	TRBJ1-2	CSATTGGAGYGYTF
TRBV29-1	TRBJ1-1	CSVEQVTNTEAFF
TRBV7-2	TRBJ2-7	CASSWRGAIDEQYF
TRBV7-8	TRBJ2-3	CASNIGGSTDTQYF
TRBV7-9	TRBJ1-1	CASSQGSETEAFF
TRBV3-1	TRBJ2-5	CASSPRAGGHGETQYF
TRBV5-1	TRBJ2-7	CASSLEGNEQYF
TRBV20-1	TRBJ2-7	CSAEAGQGVYEQYF
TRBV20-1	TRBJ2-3	CSAKGLSTDTQYF
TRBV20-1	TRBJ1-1	CSASSRRNTEAFF
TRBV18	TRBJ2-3	CASSSTTTLAGGNTQYF
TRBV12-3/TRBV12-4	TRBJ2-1	CASSFRHNEQFF
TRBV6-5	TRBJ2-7	CASSYTAGGYEQYF
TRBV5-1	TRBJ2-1	CASSPSPGGYNEQFF
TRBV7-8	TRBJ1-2	CASSLTDVYGYTF
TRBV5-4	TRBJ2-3	CASSLHTSLSTDTQYF
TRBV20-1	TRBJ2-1	CSARGQGNPWEQFF
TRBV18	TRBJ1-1	CASSPPGQYEAFF
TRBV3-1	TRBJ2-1	CASRPLADSSMGQFF
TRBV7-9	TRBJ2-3	CASSSAGGTDTQYF
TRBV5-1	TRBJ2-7	CASSLALAGAYEQYF
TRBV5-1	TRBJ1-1	CASTSSPQDTEAFF
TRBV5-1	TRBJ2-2	CASSLDGQGKGNTGELFF
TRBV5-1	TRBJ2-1	CASSSSGRSYNEQFF
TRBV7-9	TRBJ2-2	CASSLNQGDTGELFF
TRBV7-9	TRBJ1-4	CASSLDLPLYEKLFF
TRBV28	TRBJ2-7	CASTGTGAYEQYF
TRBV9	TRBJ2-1	CASSTRAGGSYNEQFF
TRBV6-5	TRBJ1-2	CASRAGRPYGYTF
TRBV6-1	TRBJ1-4	CASSTGQGQLANEKLFF
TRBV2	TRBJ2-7	CASSQLAWSYEQYF
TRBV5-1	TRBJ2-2	CASRGNANTGELFF
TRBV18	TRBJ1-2	CASSPWADNYGYTF
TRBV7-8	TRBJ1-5	CASSLVTGGEGYQHF
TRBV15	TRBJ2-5	CATSRAGGETQYF
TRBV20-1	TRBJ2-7	CSATNPTSGTGEQYF
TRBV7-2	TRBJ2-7	CASSSPPGLVYF
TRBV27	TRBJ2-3	CASSLRTLGVGDTQYF
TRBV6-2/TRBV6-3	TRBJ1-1	CAIQGRNTEAFF